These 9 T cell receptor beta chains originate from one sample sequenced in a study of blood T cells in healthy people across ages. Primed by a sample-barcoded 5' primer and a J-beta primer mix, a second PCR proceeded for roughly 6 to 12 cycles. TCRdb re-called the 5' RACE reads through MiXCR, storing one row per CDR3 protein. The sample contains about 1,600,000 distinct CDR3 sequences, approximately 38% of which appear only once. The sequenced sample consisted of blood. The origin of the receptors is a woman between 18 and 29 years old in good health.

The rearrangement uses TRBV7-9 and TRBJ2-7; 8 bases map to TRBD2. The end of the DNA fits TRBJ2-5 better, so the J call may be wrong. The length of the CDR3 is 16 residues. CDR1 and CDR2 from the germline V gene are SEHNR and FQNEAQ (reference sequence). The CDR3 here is CASILSTGGSGETQYF. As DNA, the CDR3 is TGTGCCAGCATCCTCTCAACGGGGGGGTCGGGAGAGACCCAGTACTTC.

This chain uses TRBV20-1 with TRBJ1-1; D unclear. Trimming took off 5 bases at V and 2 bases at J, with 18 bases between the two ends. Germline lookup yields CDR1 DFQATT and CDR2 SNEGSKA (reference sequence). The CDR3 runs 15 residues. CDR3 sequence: CSAPILREGNTEAFF. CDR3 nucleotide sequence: TGCAGTGCTCCTATCCTTAGGGAGGGTAACACTGAAGCTTTCTTT.

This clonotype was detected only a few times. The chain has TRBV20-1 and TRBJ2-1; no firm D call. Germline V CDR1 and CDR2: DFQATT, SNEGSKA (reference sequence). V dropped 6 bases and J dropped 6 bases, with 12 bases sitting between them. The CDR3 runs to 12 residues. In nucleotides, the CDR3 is TGCAGTGCGTGGTTGGCGTCCAATGAGCAGTTCTTC. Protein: CSAWLASNEQFF.

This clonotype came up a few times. CDR3 amino acids: CASSSLLGIQETQYF. The CDR3 region has the DNA TGCGCCAGCAGCTCCCTATTGGGGATCCAAGAGACCCAGTACTTC. The chain uses TRBV5-1 and TRBJ2-5; no reliable D call. V dropped 3 bases and J dropped 1 base, with 13 bases sitting between them. Germline V gives CDR1 SGHRS, CDR2 YFSETQ. CDR3 length equals 15 residues.

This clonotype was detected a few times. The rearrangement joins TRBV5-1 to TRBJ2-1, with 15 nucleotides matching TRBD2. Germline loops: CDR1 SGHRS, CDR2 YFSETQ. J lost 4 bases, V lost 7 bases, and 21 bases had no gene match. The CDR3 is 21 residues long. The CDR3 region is CASCDPPGLAGGPYVYNEQFF. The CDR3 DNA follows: TGCGCCAGCTGCGACCCTCCGGGACTAGCGGGGGGTCCCTACGTATACAATGAGCAGTTCTTC.

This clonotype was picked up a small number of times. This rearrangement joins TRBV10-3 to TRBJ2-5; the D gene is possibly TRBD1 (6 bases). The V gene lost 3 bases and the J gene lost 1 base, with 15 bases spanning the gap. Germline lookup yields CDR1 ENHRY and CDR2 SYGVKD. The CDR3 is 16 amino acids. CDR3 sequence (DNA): TGTGCCATCAGTGAATCCTACAGGGAACGCCAAGAGACCCAGTACTTC. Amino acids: CAISESYRERQETQYF.

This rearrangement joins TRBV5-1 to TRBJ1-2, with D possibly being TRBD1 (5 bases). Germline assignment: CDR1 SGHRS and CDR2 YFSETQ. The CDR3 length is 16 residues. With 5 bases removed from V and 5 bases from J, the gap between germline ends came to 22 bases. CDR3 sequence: CASSLTGALGGYGYTF. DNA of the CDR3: TGCGCCAGCAGTCTTACCGGGGCCCTAGGAGGATATGGCTACACCTTC. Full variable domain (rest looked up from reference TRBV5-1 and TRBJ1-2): KAGVTQTPRYLIKTRGQQVTLSCSPISGHRSVSWYQQTPGQGLQFLFEYFSETQRNKGNFPGRFSGRQFSNSRSEMNVSTLELGDSALYLCASSLTGALGGYGYTFGSGTRLTVV.

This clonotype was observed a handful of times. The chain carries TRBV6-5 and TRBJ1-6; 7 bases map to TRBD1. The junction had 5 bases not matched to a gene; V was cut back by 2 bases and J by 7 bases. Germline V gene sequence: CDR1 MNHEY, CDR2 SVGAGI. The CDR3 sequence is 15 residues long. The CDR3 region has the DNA TGTGCCAGCAGTTACACCGGGACAGAAAATTCACCCCTCCACTTT. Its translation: CASSYTGTENSPLHF.

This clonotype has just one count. The CDR3 region has the DNA TGTGCCAGCAGCTTAGGTTTCGGCGTCTCCTACGAGCAGTACTTC. Amino acids: CASSLGFGVSYEQYF. The chain uses TRBV7-9 and TRBJ2-7; D not certain. V lost 1 base and J lost 0, with 10 bases in between. There are 15 residues in the CDR3. The germline CDR1 and CDR2 sequences are SEHNR and FQNEAQ (reference sequence).